This TCR beta chain was captured in a study of response to subunit inactivated influenza vaccine listed by TCRdb under 2018. About the full investigation: Deep quantitative profiling of the T cell receptor repertoire was used in the study to follow responses to a trivalent subunit inactivated influenza vaccine.

Preparation of the library involved RT-PCR. The sequencing machine was an Illumina HiSeq 2500. Starting from the raw public reads, TCRdb applied fastp trimming at Q25, assembled clones with MiXCR and retained in-frame beta chains. Identical CDR3 proteins give one entry, which carries the most common genes and DNA. This sample lists around 500,000 distinct CDR3 sequences; 9.5% to 12% were detected once. Together, the top ten hold approximately 12% of the sample. A note on this clonotype: The antigen this receptor binds is unknown. Base qualities were left out, and no much larger clone turns up one base away.

General conclusions and limits of the study: The authors suggested that each seasonal influenza vaccination may recruit only a limited number of new T cells.

The CDR3 starts with the cysteine, ends with the phenylalanine, and has 16 residues. Only the CDR3 DNA stays, 48 bases, in frame from base 1. Trimming removed 6 bases from V and 3 bases from J, leaving 21 bases between the germline ends. What this sample's time point label stands for: approximately 45 days after influenza vaccine administration. The sequenced sample was PBMCs from blood, obtained 40 to 50 days after vaccination. This receptor was taken from a man aged 50-60 years who received an inactivated influenza vaccine. Donor details come from another sample of the same person, matched by shared clones. The chain couples TRBV12-3 or TRBV12-4 to TRBJ2-7; the best D guess is TRBD2, with 6 bases matching. The CDR3 has the sequence CASRPGRGTENYEQYF. In nucleotides, the sequence is TGTGCCAGCAGACCGGGGCGCGGGACCGAAAACTACGAGCAGTACTTC.